One T cell receptor (beta chain) is described in this entry. Its antigen is undetermined. The data derive from a study of regulatory T cells in long-lasting Graves disease. Study-level findings and limits: Favored usage of TRBV28, TRBJ1-2 and TRBJ2-5 was recorded in persistent disease.

The CDR3 runs 14 residues. Trimming took 5 bases from V and 4 from J, leaving 13 bases between them. Germline lookup yields CDR1 SGHTA and CDR2 FQGNSA. The TCR beta library used iRepertoire HTBI primers with Arm-PCR amplification of CDR3. Authors' data handling: From all samples, identification returned 12 to 15 TRBJ and about 60 TRBV segments. TCRdb reprocessed the multiplex PCR reads with MiXCR, giving one entry per CDR3 protein. TCRdb's processing, not the authors' own work, is the source of the V and J calls. Of under 300,000 distinct CDR3 sequences listed, 20% to 25% are singletons. Time point here: newly diagnosed GD, antithyroid drugs for less than 3 months. PBMC-derived RNA was used for the TCR library. In each case, Graves' disease was diagnosed per American Thyroid Association guidelines.

This clonotype originated in a female donor with Graves disease. The input for sequencing was peripheral blood mononuclear cells (PBMCs), taken at new diagnosis, from a patient treated with antithyroid drugs. This chain connects TRBV7-2 to TRBJ2-3; the D is unclear. The CDR3, as DNA: TGTGCCAGCAGCCACGAGTGGTCGTCAGATACGCAGTATTTT. The encoded protein is CASSHEWSSDTQYF.